Listed here is a single T cell receptor beta chain. TCRdb's table, derived via immunoSEQ multiplex PCR, lists solely in-frame clones and lacks some. The table records about 44,000 clones, around 96% of them present only once. Trimming stripped 5 bases from V and 3 bases from J, with 16 bases between. The CDR3 contains 15 residues. Germline lookup yields CDR1 MNHEY and CDR2 SMNVEV (reference sequence). The data derive from a study of technical replicates of blood from a handful of donors. Sequenced material: T cells isolated from PBMCs. This clonotype originated in a human donor in good health. The V gene is TRBV27, the J gene TRBJ2-5, with D possibly matching TRBD1 (5 bases). The CDR3: CASSPFLGREETQYF. Here the CDR3 DNA reads TGTGCCAGCAGTCCGTTTCTAGGCAGGGAAGAGACCCAGTACTTC.